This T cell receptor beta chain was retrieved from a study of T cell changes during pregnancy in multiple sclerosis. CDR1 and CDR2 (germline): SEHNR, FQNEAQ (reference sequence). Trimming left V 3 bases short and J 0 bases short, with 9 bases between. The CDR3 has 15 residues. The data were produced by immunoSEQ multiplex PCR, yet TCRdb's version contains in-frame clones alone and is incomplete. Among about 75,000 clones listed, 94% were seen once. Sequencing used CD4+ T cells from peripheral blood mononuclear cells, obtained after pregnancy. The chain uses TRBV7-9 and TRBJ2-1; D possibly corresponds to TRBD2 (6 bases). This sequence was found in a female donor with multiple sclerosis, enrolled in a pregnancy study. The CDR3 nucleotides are TGTGCCAGCAGCTTGGAGGGACGCTCCTACAATGAGCAGTTCTTC. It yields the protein CASSLEGRSYNEQFF. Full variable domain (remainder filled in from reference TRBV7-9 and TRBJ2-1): DTGVSQNPRHKITKRGQNVTFRCDPISEHNRLYWYRQTLGQGPEFLTYFQNEAQLEKSRLLSDRFSAERPKGSFSTLEIQRTEQGDSAMYLCASSLEGRSYNEQFFGPGTRLTVL.